The entry below gives a single TCR beta chain sequence along with its context. The data belong to a study of OX40 agonist ivuxolimab in advanced cancers. Generated by immunoSEQ multiplex PCR, the TCRdb table keeps only in-frame clones and is missing some. The sample records 9,500 to 15,000 clones, around nine tenths being singletons. Trimming pared 5 bases from V and 9 bases from J, leaving 10 bases between. CDR1 and CDR2 from the germline V gene are MNHEY and SMNVEV (reference sequence). This CDR3 is 11 amino acids long. The sample was CD4+ or CD8+ T cells sorted from blood, taken in a trial of the OX40 agonist ivuxolimab. The chain uses TRBV27 and TRBJ2-5; D ambiguous. This receptor was obtained from an adult with an advanced solid tumor such as melanoma, head and neck, liver or kidney cancer. CDR3 protein: CASSTGVAQYF. The CDR3 DNA sequence: TGTGCCAGCAGTACTGGCGTGGCCCAGTACTTC.